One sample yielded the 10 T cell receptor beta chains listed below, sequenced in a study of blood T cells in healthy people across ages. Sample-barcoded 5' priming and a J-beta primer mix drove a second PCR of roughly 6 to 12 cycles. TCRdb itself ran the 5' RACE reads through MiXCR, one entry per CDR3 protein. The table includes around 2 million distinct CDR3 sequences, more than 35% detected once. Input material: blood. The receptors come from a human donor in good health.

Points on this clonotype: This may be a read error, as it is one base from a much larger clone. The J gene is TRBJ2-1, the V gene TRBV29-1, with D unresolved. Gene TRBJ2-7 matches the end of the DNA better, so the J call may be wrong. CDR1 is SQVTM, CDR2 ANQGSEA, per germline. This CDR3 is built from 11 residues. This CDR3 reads CSVPLYNEQYF. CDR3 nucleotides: TGCAGCGTTCCGTTGTACAATGAGCAGTACTTC.

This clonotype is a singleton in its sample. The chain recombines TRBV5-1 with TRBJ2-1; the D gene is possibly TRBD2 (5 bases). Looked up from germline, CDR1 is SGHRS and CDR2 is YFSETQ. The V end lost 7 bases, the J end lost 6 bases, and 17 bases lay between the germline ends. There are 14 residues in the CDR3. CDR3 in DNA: TGCGCCAGCCGCAGCGGCGATCCGGGCAATGAGCAGTTCTTC. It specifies CASRSGDPGNEQFF.

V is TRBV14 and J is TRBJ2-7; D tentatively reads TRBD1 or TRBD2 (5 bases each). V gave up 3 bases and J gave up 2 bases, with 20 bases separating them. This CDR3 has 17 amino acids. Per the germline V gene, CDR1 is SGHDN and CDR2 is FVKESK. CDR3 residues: CASSQVPGRPPPYEQYF. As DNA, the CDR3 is TGTGCCAGCAGCCAGGTACCGGGACGGCCGCCTCCCTACGAGCAGTACTTC.

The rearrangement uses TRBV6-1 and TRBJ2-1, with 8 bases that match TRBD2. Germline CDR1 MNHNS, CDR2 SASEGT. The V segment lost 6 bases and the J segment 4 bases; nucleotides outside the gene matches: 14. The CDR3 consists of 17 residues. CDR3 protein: CASSSFGGADIYNEQFF. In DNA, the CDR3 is TGTGCCAGCAGCTCCTTCGGGGGGGCTGACATATACAATGAGCAGTTCTTC.

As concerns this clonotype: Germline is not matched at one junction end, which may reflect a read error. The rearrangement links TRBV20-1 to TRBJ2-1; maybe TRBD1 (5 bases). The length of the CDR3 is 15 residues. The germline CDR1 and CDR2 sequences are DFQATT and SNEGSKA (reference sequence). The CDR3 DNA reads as TGCAGTGCTAGACATACAGGTTCATCCTACAATGAGCGGTTCTTC. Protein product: CSARHTGSSYNERFF.

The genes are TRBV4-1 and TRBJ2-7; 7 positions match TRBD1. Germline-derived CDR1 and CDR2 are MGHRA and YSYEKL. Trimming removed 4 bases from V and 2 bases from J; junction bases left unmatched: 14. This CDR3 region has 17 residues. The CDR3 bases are TGCGCCAGCAGCCCGGAGTTCGGGACAGATTTTCCCTACGAGCAGTACTTC. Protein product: CASSPEFGTDFPYEQYF.

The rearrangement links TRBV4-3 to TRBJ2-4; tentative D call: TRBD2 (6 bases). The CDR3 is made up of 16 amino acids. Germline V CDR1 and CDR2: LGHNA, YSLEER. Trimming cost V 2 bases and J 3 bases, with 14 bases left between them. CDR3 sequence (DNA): TGCGCCAGCAGCCAAAATCCGGGGGACCTCAAAAACATTCAGTACTTC. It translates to CASSQNPGDLKNIQYF.

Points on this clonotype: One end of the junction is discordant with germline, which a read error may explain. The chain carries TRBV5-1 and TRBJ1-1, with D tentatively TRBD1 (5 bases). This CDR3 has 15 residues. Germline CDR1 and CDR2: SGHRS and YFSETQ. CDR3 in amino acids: CAGSLAAGTGTEAFF. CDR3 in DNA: TGCGCCGGCAGCTTGGCCGCGGGGACGGGTACTGAAGCTTTCTTT.

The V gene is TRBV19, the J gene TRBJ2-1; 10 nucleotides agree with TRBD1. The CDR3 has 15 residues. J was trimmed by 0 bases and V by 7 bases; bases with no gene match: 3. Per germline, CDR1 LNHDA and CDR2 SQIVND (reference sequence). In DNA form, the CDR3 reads TGTGCCAGTACGACAGGGGGCAGCTCCTACAATGAGCAGTTCTTC. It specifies CASTTGGSSYNEQFF.

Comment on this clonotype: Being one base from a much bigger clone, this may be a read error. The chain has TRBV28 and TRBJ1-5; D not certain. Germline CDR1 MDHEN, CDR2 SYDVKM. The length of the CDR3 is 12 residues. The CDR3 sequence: CASSRPNQLQHF. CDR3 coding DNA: TGTGCCAGCTCACGACCGAATCAGCTCCAGCATTTT.